The 8 T cell receptor beta chains below were found in one sample sequenced in a study of blood T cell repertoires in COVID-19. Clones were read by immunoSEQ multiplex PCR, and TCRdb kept only the in-frame ones, dropping some. In the table there are about 200,000 clones, over 75% of which are singletons. Sequences were obtained from peripheral blood. These receptors were collected from a man in his fifties or sixties who had recovered from COVID-19.

The chain links TRBV19 to TRBJ2-7, with a possible D match to TRBD1 (6 bases). The ends were cut back, 7 bases at V and 1 base at J, with 11 bases in the middle. The CDR3 is made up of 13 amino acids. The germline V gene encodes CDR1 LNHDA and CDR2 SQIVND (reference sequence). CDR3 loop: CASKRRGSYEQYF. CDR3 nucleotides: TGTGCCAGTAAACGTAGGGGGTCCTACGAGCAGTACTTC.

The J gene is TRBJ1-2, the V gene TRBV12-3 or TRBV12-4; a weak D match, TRBD1 (5 bases). V lost 8 bases to trimming and J lost 3 bases, with 13 bases between them. The CDR3 extends over 13 amino acids. CDR3 sequence (DNA): TGTGCCAGCGAGTTTGACAGAGACTATGGCTACACCTTC. The encoded protein is CASEFDRDYGYTF.

The genes are TRBV4-2 and TRBJ2-7; possible D gene TRBD1, 6 bases. Trimming took 4 bases from V and 4 from J, leaving 17 bases between them. CDR1 is LGHNA and CDR2 is YNFKEQ in the germline V gene. The CDR3 has 15 amino acids. DNA of the CDR3: TGTGCCAGCAGCCGTTTGGGGCAGGGGCTATACGAGCAGTACTTC. Translation: CASSRLGQGLYEQYF.

This sequence joins TRBV4-3 and TRBJ2-7; 9 bases agree with TRBD2. The CDR3 sequence is 16 residues long. Germline V gives CDR1 LGHNA, CDR2 YSLEER. The trim removed 0 bases at V and 4 bases at J, leaving 7 bases unmatched. The CDR3 is CASSQDPTSGGYEQYF. The CDR3 coding sequence is TGCGCCAGCAGCCAAGACCCGACTAGCGGTGGGTACGAGCAGTACTTC.

V is TRBV11-2 and J is TRBJ1-2; D gene uncertain. The CDR3 has 15 residues. Trimming cost V 5 bases and J 0 bases, with 13 bases left between them. Germline values: CDR1 SGHAT, CDR2 FQNNGV. CDR3 region: CASSPLGQANYGYTF. The CDR3 nucleotides read TGTGCCAGCAGCCCCCTCGGTCAGGCTAACTATGGCTACACCTTC.

This clone was seen a few times. The V gene is TRBV21-1, the J gene TRBJ1-3; TRBD1 is the table's D call, not checked against the DNA. TRBV21-1 is designated a pseudogene. The CDR3 loop spans 13 amino acids. CDR3 loop: CASSPFDRRVGYF. DNA for the CDR3: TGTGCCAGCAGCCCTTTTGACAGGAGAGTCGGGTATTTT.

The rearrangement links TRBV3-1 (or the pseudogene TRBV3-2) to TRBJ2-7; the match to TRBD1 covers 10 bases. The CDR3 has 16 amino acids. The germline CDR1 and CDR2 sequences are LGHDT and YNNKEL (reference sequence). V shed 2 bases and J 4 bases; nucleotides not matched to a gene: 8. The CDR3 sequence: CASSQYPGQGRYEQYF. The CDR3 DNA reads TGTGCCAGCAGCCAATATCCGGGACAGGGGCGTTACGAGCAGTACTTC.

V gene TRBV2 combines with J gene TRBJ1-4, with TRBD1 matching over 12 bases. CDR1 is SNHLY and CDR2 is FYNNEI in the germline V gene. J was trimmed by 6 bases and V by 8 bases; bases with no gene match: 4. The CDR3 covers 14 residues. The CDR3 loop is CASGGQGAYEKLFF. CDR3 in DNA: TGTGCCAGCGGGGGACAGGGGGCGTATGAAAAACTGTTTTTT.